This T cell receptor (beta chain) was observed in a study of Ad26.COV2.S vaccination and SARS-CoV-2 variants. V lost 4 bases and J lost 2, with 16 bases in between. Per the germline V gene, CDR1 is LGHDT and CDR2 is YNNKEL (reference sequence). The length of the CDR3 is 16 residues. Treatment denoted: roughly 18 received Ad26.COV2.S at low or high dose, single or two shots; roughly 5 received placebo; per-sample allocation not given. Sampling occurred on day 63 after the first vaccine or placebo injection. The data were produced by immunoSEQ multiplex PCR, yet TCRdb's version contains in-frame clones alone and is incomplete. The sample has about 350,000 clones; 75% to 90% are singletons.

The chain has TRBV3-1 (or the pseudogene TRBV3-2) and TRBJ2-3, with D possibly matching TRBD2 (5 bases). This TCR derives from a person aged 18 to 65 who received the Ad26.COV2.S COVID-19 vaccine or a placebo. The sample was peripheral blood, taken in a trial of Ad26.COV2.S vaccine versus placebo. As DNA, the CDR3 is TGTGCCAGCAGCCCCCCAGCTAGCAGATACACAGATACGCAGTATTTT. Translation gives CASSPPASRYTDTQYF.